This is a list of T cell receptor beta chains from one sample in a study of identical twins. TCRdb re-analysed the 5' RACE reads in MiXCR, keeping a single row per CDR3 protein. Of fewer than 500,000 distinct CDR3 sequences in the sample, 14% were seen once. The data were also submitted as part of a second study, on yellow fever vaccine responses in identical twins.

The specimen sequenced was CD4+ T cells sorted from blood. These receptors originate from a woman aged 18-29 years in good health. Each CDR3 is given with its conserved first and last residue. Each record gives: CDR3 length, V gene, D gene, J gene, clone size, CDR3 DNA, CDR3 protein. A D gene is named only where the DNA matches it firmly. Clone size is given for some rows only: seen once, a few or many times, or a class if the clone is expanded.

>13|TRBV12-3/TRBV12-4|-|TRBJ1-6|few
TGTGCCAGCAGCCCCAGGAGTAGTTCACCCCTCCACTTT
CASSPRSSSPLHF
>15|TRBV7-2|TRBD2|TRBJ2-5|-
TGTGCCAGCAGCGAGACGGGAGGGTATGGGGAGACCCAGTACTTC
CASSETGGYGETQYF
>13|TRBV20-1|TRBD1|TRBJ1-2|few
TGCAGTGCTAGAGGAGGACAGGGGAATGGCTACACCTTC
CSARGGQGNGYTF
>14|TRBV29-1|-|TRBJ2-7|few
TGCAGCGTTGAAGAAGGGACATTTGGCTACGAGCAGTACTTC
CSVEEGTFGYEQYF
>12|TRBV6-2/TRBV6-3|-|TRBJ2-3|many
TGTGCCAGCAGTTACTCGAAGGGACGTGAGTATTTT
CASSYSKGREYF
>15|TRBV12-3/TRBV12-4|-|TRBJ1-2|many
TGTGCCAGCAGTCTCCGGGAGTTAGCTAACTATGGCTACACCTTC
CASSLRELANYGYTF
>17|TRBV5-1|TRBD2|TRBJ2-1|-
TGCGCCAGCAGCTTCGGACTAGCGGGGCTATCCTACAATGAGCAGTTCTTC
CASSFGLAGLSYNEQFF
>16|TRBV5-1|TRBD2|TRBJ2-1|many
TGCGCCAGCAGCTTGACGGGGACTAGCGGGCAGAATGAGCAGTTCTTC
CASSLTGTSGQNEQFF
>16|TRBV19|TRBD2|TRBJ2-1|many
TGTGCCAGTAGTATATTGGGACTAGCGGGAGTAGCCGAGCAGTTCTTC
CASSILGLAGVAEQFF
>14|TRBV28|TRBD2|TRBJ2-3|few
TGTGCCAGCAGTATGGGAGCGGGGCCCGGCCCGCAGTATTTT
CASSMGAGPGPQYF
>14|TRBV7-2|-|TRBJ2-2|few
TGTGCCAGCAGCTTAGCAGGGTTCACCGGGGAGCTGTTTTTT
CASSLAGFTGELFF
>16|TRBV20-1|TRBD2|TRBJ2-7|-
TGCAGTGCTAGTCTGTTAGCGGGAGGCTCCCTGGGGGAGCAGTACTTC
CSASLLAGGSLGEQYF
>14|TRBV3-1|-|TRBJ2-7|-
TGTGCCAGCAGCCAATTTTCTAGCCTGAACGAGCAGTACTTC
CASSQFSSLNEQYF
>15|TRBV7-9|TRBD1|TRBJ2-5|-
TGTGCCAGCAGCTTTAGGACAGGGGGTGGAGAGACCCAGTACTTC
CASSFRTGGGETQYF
>14|TRBV5-1|-|TRBJ2-7|many
TGCGCCAGCAGCTTGGAAGACAGAAGCTACGAGCAGTACTTC
CASSLEDRSYEQYF
>15|TRBV11-2|TRBD1|TRBJ2-1|-
TGTGCCAGCAGCCCGACAGGGATGGGATACAATGAGCAGTTCTTC
CASSPTGMGYNEQFF
>14|TRBV27|-|TRBJ1-1|-
TGTGCCAGCAGTATTAAGGACGTGAACACTGAAGCTTTCTTT
CASSIKDVNTEAFF
>16|TRBV7-9|-|TRBJ2-2|-
TGTGCCGGCAGCCGTGGTTTATTGGAGATCACCGGGGAGCTGTTTTTT
CAGSRGLLEITGELFF
>18|TRBV3-1|TRBD2|TRBJ2-1|-
TGTGCCAGCAGCCAAGACACCGGAATAGCGGGAATCTACAATGAGCAGTTCTTC
CASSQDTGIAGIYNEQFF
>15|TRBV6-5|-|TRBJ2-7|few
TGTGCCAGCAGTTACAACAGGGAAGCCTCCTACGAGCAGTACTTC
CASSYNREASYEQYF
>17|TRBV20-1|-|TRBJ2-6|few
TGCAGTGCTAGAGGTCGACAGTTCCTCTCTGGGGCCAACGTCCTGACTTTC
CSARGRQFLSGANVLTF
>14|TRBV12-3/TRBV12-4|-|TRBJ1-2|-
TGTGCCAGCAGTTTAGACAGTACACGCTATGGCTACACCTTC
CASSLDSTRYGYTF
>13|TRBV7-2|-|TRBJ1-5|few
TGTGCCAGCAGCGACTACAGGGATCAGCCCCAGCATTTT
CASSDYRDQPQHF
>11|TRBV7-9|-|TRBJ2-2|-
TGTGCCAGCAGCCCCCCTCGGGAGCTGTTTTTT
CASSPPRELFF
>15|TRBV6-5|TRBD1|TRBJ2-7|-
TGTGCCAGCAGTTCGGGACAGTTGGTATCCTACGAGCAGTACTTC
CASSSGQLVSYEQYF
>15|TRBV5-5|TRBD2|TRBJ2-7|few
TGTGCCAGCAGTTACACCCTAGCGGGACTTTACGAGCAGTACTTC
CASSYTLAGLYEQYF
>14|TRBV7-9|TRBD1|TRBJ1-2|few
TGTGCCAGCAGCTCGGGACAGGGCTTATATGGCTACACCTTC
CASSSGQGLYGYTF
>16|TRBV6-1|TRBD1|TRBJ2-7|few
TGTGCCAGCAACAGCGGGACAGGGGGCCGGACATGGGAGCAGTACTTC
CASNSGTGGRTWEQYF
>16|TRBV30|-|TRBJ2-1|once
TGTGCCTGGAGATACGACGGACTCCGACTCTACAATGAGCAGTTCTTC
CAWRYDGLRLYNEQFF
>14|TRBV7-8|-|TRBJ2-7|many
TGTGCCAGCAGCTCAGTCCAGGGTAACTACGAGCAGTACTTC
CASSSVQGNYEQYF
>13|TRBV28|-|TRBJ2-1|few
TGTGCCAGCAGCCTTTTGAAGGGCAATGAGCAGTTCTTC
CASSLLKGNEQFF
>15|TRBV15|-|TRBJ1-2|-
TGTGCCACCAGCAGAGGTCAAGGGGCATACTATGGCTACACCTTC
CATSRGQGAYYGYTF
>15|TRBV6-4|TRBD2|TRBJ2-3|many
TGTGCCAGCAGTACTAGCGGGGGGGCCACAGATACGCAGTATTTT
CASSTSGGATDTQYF
>15|TRBV19|TRBD1|TRBJ2-2|-
TGTGCCAGTACCCCGGGACAGGGGGCGCCCGGGGAGCTGTTTTTT
CASTPGQGAPGELFF
>16|TRBV3-1|TRBD1|TRBJ2-1|few
TGTGCCAGCAGCCAGGCAACGGGACAGGCCTACAATGAGCAGTTCTTC
CASSQATGQAYNEQFF
>15|TRBV6-5|-|TRBJ1-4|-
TGTGCCAGCAGTTACGTGGGGGCAACTAATGAAAAACTGTTTTTT
CASSYVGATNEKLFF
>14|TRBV5-1|TRBD2|TRBJ2-1|-
TGCGCCAGCACCCTAGCGGGGCAAGGAGGTGAGCAGTTCTTC
CASTLAGQGGEQFF
>15|TRBV3-1|-|TRBJ1-6|few
TGTGCCAGCAGCCAAGCGGGGTCTCGAAATTCACCCCTCCACTTT
CASSQAGSRNSPLHF